This passage covers 12 T cell receptor beta chains from one sample sequenced in a study of T cell responses to AZD1222 COVID-19 vaccine. Generated by immunoSEQ multiplex PCR, the TCRdb table keeps only in-frame clones and is missing some. The table includes about 93,000 clones, around 89% detected once. Sequenced material: peripheral blood, taken 28 days after the second AZD1222 dose. These receptor sequences come from an adult who received the AZD1222 COVID-19 vaccine.

The chain is built from TRBV7-2 and TRBJ2-3, with TRBD2 matching over 8 bases. CDR3 length equals 14 residues. Germline CDR1 and CDR2: SGHTA and FQGNSA. Trimming took 6 bases from V and 5 from J; bases not matched to a gene: 7. The CDR3 sequence is CASSIAGLIDTQYF. As DNA, the CDR3 is TGTGCCAGCAGTATAGCGGGGCTTATAGATACGCAGTATTTT.

The chain is built from TRBV9 and TRBJ2-3; 9 bases agree with TRBD1. J lost 5 bases, V lost 4 bases, and 5 bases had no gene match. The V gene's germline CDR1 is SGDLS and CDR2 YYNGEE. This CDR3 is built from 14 residues. The CDR3, as DNA: TGTGCCAGCAGCCCACAGGGGGCGGGAGATACGCAGTATTTT. This gives the protein CASSPQGAGDTQYF. The full variable domain, in which reference TRBV9 and TRBJ2-3 provide the parts outside the CDR3, is DSGVTQTPKHLITATGQRVTLRCSPRSGDLSVYWYQQSLDQGLQFLIQYYNGEERAKGNILERFSAQQFPDLHSELNLSSLELGDSALYFCASSPQGAGDTQYFGPGTRLTVL.

V and J are TRBV7-3 and TRBJ2-2, with 7 nucleotides matching TRBD2. Germline V CDR1 and CDR2: SGHTA, FQGTGA. The V segment lost 1 base and the J segment 4 bases; nucleotides outside the gene matches: 3. This CDR3 has 15 residues. CDR3 sequence (DNA): TGTGCCAGCAGCTTAATAACGGGGGGCACCGGGGAGCTGTTTTTT. This gives the protein CASSLITGGTGELFF.

The gene calls are TRBV2 and TRBJ2-7, with 9 bases matching TRBD2. The CDR3 has 15 residues. V lost 5 bases and J lost 3; bases outside the gene matches: 8. Germline-derived CDR1 and CDR2 are SNHLY and FYNNEI. The CDR3 loop reads CASSPGSGRLYEQYF. The CDR3 DNA sequence: TGTGCCAGCAGTCCCGGGAGCGGGAGGCTCTACGAGCAGTACTTC.

V and J are TRBV5-8 and TRBJ2-1; 9 bases agree with TRBD1. The CDR3 runs to 15 residues. CDR1 is SGHTS, CDR2 YDEGEE, per germline. V lost 4 bases, J lost 10 bases, and 12 bases stayed unmatched. This chain's CDR3 is CASSLRDRVNGEQFF. In nucleotides, the CDR3 is TGTGCCAGCAGCCTCCGGGACAGGGTTAATGGGGAGCAGTTCTTC.

The V gene is TRBV5-4, the J gene TRBJ2-2; D not certain. CDR1 is SGHNT and CDR2 is YYREEE in the germline V gene (reference sequence). The CDR3 loop spans 13 amino acids. V gave up 0 bases and J gave up 5 bases, with 5 bases separating them. As DNA, the CDR3 is TGTGCCAGCAGCTTGGACTTTACCGGGGAGCTGTTTTTT. Its protein is CASSLDFTGELFF.

The chain joins TRBV5-1 to TRBJ1-6, with a weak D call TRBD1 (5 bases). The CDR3 runs 16 residues. V lost 0 bases and J 6 bases, leaving 13 bases between the germline ends. Germline values: CDR1 SGHRS, CDR2 YFSETQ. The CDR3 nucleotides are TGCGCCAGCAGCTTGGTGGCAGGGTCATCTAATTCACCCCTCCACTTT. As protein: CASSLVAGSSNSPLHF. The full variable domain, rest sourced from reference TRBV5-1 and TRBJ1-6, is KAGVTQTPRYLIKTRGQQVTLSCSPISGHRSVSWYQQTPGQGLQFLFEYFSETQRNKGNFPGRFSGRQFSNSRSEMNVSTLELGDSALYLCASSLVAGSSNSPLHFGNGTRLTVT.

The chain employs TRBV7-9 and TRBJ2-7; the D call may be TRBD1 or TRBD2 (5 bases each). From germline, CDR1 is SEHNR and CDR2 FQNEAQ (reference sequence). This CDR3 contains 14 residues. Between the trimmed V and J ends, which lost 5 bases and 2 bases, there was a span of 13 bases. CDR3 residues: CASSGDGATYEQYF. The CDR3 coding sequence is TGTGCCAGCAGCGGGGACGGGGCAACCTACGAGCAGTACTTC.

V and J are TRBV6-1 and TRBJ2-7; D gene uncertain. V was pared by 2 bases and J by 7 bases, with 9 bases between. Germline loops: CDR1 MNHNS, CDR2 SASEGT. CDR3 size: 12 residues. CDR3 in amino acids: CASSELGREQYF. CDR3 sequence (DNA): TGTGCCAGCAGTGAACTCGGTAGGGAGCAGTACTTC.

This rearrangement joins TRBV7-3 to TRBJ2-7; TRBD2 is a possible D gene (5 bases). The germline V and J ends were trimmed by 2 bases and 2 bases, with 13 bases remaining between them. This CDR3 has 15 amino acids. Germline V gives CDR1 SGHTA, CDR2 FQGTGA. The CDR3 DNA follows: TGTGCCAGCAGCTTAGGCAGCGGCTACGCCTACGAGCAGTACTTC. Amino acids: CASSLGSGYAYEQYF.

This clone was observed a few times. The chain joins TRBV30 to TRBJ1-6; D is uncertain. CDR3 length equals 16 residues. Germline CDR1 and CDR2: GTSNPN and SVGIG (reference sequence). V lost 6 bases to trimming and J lost 2 bases, with 17 bases between them. CDR3 amino acids: CACQPGLLAYNSPLHF. CDR3 in DNA: TGTGCCTGCCAACCCGGGCTTCTGGCCTATAATTCACCCCTCCACTTT. Full variable domain (remainder filled in from reference TRBV30 and TRBJ1-6): SQTIHQWPATLVQPVGSPLSLECTVEGTSNPNLYWYRQAAGRGLQLLFYSVGIGQISSEVPQNLSASRPQDRQFILSSKKLLLSDSGFYLCACQPGLLAYNSPLHFGNGTRLTVT.

This clone was observed once. This chain links TRBV6-2 or TRBV6-3 with TRBJ1-2, with D perhaps TRBD1 (5 bases). V lost 3 bases and J lost 3, with 17 bases in between. The CDR3 is made up of 16 amino acids. The germline V gene has CDR1 MNHEY and CDR2 SVGEGT. This CDR3 reads CASSYYYAGTDYGYTF. CDR3 nucleotides: TGTGCCAGCAGTTATTATTACGCCGGGACGGACTATGGCTACACCTTC.